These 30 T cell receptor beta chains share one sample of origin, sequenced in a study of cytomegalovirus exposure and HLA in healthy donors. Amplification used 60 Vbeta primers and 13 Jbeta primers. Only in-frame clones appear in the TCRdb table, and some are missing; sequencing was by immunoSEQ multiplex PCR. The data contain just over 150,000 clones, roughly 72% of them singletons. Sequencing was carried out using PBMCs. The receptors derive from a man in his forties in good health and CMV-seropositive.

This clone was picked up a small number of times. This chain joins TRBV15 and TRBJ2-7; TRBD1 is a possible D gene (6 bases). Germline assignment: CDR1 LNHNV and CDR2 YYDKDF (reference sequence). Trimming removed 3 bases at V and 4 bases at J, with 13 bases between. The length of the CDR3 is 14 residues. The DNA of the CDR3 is TGTGCCACCAGCAGGGACAGCAAATCTTACGAGCAGTACTTC. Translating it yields CATSRDSKSYEQYF.

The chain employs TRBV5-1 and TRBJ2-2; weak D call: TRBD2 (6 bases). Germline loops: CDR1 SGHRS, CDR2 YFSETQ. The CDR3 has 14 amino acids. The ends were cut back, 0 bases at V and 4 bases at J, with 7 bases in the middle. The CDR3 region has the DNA TGCGCCAGCAGCTTGGGCGGGATCACCGGGGAGCTGTTTTTT. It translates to CASSLGGITGELFF. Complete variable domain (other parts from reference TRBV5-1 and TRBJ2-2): KAGVTQTPRYLIKTRGQQVTLSCSPISGHRSVSWYQQTPGQGLQFLFEYFSETQRNKGNFPGRFSGRQFSNSRSEMNVSTLELGDSALYLCASSLGGITGELFFGEGSRLTVL.

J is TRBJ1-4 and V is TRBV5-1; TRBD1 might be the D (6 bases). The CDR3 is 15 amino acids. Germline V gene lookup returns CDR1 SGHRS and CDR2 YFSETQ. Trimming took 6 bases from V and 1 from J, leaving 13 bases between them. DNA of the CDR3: TGCGCCAGCACCCCAACAGGGAAAACTAATGAAAAACTGTTTTTT. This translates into CASTPTGKTNEKLFF. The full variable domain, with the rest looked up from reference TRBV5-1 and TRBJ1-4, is KAGVTQTPRYLIKTRGQQVTLSCSPISGHRSVSWYQQTPGQGLQFLFEYFSETQRNKGNFPGRFSGRQFSNSRSEMNVSTLELGDSALYLCASTPTGKTNEKLFFGSGTQLSVL.

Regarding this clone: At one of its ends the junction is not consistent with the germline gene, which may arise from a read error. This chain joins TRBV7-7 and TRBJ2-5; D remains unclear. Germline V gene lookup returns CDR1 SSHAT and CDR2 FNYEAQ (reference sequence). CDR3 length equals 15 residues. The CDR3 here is CASSSYRDSQETQYF. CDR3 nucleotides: TGTGCTAGCAGCTCATACAGAGATTCCCAAGAGACCCAGTACTTC.

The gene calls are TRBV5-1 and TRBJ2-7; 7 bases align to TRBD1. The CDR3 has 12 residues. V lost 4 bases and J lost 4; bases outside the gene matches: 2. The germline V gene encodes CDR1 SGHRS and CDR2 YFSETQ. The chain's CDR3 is CASSTGQYEQYF. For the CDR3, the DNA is TGCGCCAGCAGCACGGGACAGTACGAGCAGTACTTC.

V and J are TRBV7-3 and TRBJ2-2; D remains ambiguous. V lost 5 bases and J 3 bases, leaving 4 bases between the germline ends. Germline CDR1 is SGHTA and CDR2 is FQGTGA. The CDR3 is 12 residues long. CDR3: CASSIDTGELFF. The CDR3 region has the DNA TGTGCCAGCAGCATAGACACCGGGGAGCTGTTTTTT. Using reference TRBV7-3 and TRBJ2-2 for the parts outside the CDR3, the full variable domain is GAGVSQTPSNKVTEKGKYVELRCDPISGHTALYWYRQSLGQGPEFLIYFQGTGAADDSGLPNDRFFAVRPEGSVSTLKIQRTERGDSAVYLCASSIDTGELFFGEGSRLTVL.

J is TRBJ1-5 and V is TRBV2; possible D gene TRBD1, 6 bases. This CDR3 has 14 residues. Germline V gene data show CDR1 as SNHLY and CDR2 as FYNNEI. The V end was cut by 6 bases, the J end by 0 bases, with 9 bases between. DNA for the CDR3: TGTGCCAGCAGAGCAGGGGATAGCAATCAGCCCCAGCATTTT. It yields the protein CASRAGDSNQPQHF.

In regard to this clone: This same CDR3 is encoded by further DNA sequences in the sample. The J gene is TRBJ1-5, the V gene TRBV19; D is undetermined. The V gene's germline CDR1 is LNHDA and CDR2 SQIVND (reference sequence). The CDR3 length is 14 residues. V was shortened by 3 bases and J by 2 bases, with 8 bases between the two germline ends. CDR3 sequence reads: CASSIERGNQPQHF. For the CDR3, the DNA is TGTGCCAGTAGTATTGAGAGGGGCAATCAGCCCCAGCATTTT.

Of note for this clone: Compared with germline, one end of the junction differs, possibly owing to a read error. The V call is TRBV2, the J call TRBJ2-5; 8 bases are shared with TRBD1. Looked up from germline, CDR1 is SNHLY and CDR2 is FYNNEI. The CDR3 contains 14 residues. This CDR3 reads CASREGQGSGTQYF. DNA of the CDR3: TGTGCCAGCAGGGAAGGACAGGGTAGCGGGACCCAGTACTTC.

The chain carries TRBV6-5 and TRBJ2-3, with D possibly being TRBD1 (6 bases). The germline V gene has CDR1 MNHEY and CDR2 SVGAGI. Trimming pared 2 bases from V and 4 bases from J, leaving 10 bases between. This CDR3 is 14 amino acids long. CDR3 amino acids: CASSYARTADTQYF. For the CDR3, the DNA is TGTGCCAGCAGTTACGCCCGGACAGCAGATACGCAGTATTTT.

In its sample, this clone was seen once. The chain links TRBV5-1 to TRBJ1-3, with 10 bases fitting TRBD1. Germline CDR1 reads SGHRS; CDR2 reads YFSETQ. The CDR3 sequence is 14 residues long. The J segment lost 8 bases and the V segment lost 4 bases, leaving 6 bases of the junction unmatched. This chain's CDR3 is CASSLGQGGDTIYF. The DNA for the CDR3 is TGCGCCAGCAGCCTCGGACAGGGGGGAGACACCATATATTTT. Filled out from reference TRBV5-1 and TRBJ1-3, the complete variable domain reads KAGVTQTPRYLIKTRGQQVTLSCSPISGHRSVSWYQQTPGQGLQFLFEYFSETQRNKGNFPGRFSGRQFSNSRSEMNVSTLELGDSALYLCASSLGQGGDTIYFGEGSWLTVV.

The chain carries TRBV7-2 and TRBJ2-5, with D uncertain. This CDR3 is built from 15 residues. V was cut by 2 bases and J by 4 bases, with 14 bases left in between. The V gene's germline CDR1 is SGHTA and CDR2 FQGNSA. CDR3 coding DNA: TGTGCCAGCAGCTTATCCAGTTCCATCCGAGAGACCCAGTACTTC. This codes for CASSLSSSIRETQYF.

CDR3 nucleotides: TGTGCCAGCAGTGCCTTACCTTTGGGACAGGGAAGAGGAAACACCATATATTTT. This codes for CASSALPLGQGRGNTIYF. J is TRBJ1-3 and V is TRBV6-1; TRBD1 aligns across 9 bases. Looked up from germline, CDR1 is MNHNS and CDR2 is SASEGT. The CDR3 is 18 residues long. V dropped 4 bases and J dropped 4; count of bases not matched to a gene: 14.

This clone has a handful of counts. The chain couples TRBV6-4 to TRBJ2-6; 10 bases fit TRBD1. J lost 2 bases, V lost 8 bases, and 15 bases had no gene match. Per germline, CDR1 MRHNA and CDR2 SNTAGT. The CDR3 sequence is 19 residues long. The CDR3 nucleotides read TGTGCCAGCTCCACTCGGGGATCCGGGACAGGGGCTGGGGCCAACGTCCTGACTTTC. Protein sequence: CASSTRGSGTGAGANVLTF.

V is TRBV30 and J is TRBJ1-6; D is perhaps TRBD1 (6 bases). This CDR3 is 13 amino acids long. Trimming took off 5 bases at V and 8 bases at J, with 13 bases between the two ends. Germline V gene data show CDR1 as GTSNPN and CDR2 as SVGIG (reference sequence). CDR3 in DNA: TGTGCCTGGGACACAGGGTTGGATTCACCCCTCCACTTT. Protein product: CAWDTGLDSPLHF.

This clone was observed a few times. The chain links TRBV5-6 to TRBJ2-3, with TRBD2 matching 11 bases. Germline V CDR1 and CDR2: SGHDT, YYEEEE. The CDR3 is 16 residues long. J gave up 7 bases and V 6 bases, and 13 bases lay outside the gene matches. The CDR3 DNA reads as TGTGCCAGCACCCTACTAGCGGGGGCCTCGATGAATACGCAGTATTTT. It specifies CASTLLAGASMNTQYF.

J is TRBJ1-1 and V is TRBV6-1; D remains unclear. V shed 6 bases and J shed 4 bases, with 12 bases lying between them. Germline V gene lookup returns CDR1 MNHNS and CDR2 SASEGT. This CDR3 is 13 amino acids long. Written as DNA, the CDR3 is TGTGCCAGCAGGGTCCGGGGTGGCACTGAAGCTTTCTTT. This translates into CASRVRGGTEAFF.

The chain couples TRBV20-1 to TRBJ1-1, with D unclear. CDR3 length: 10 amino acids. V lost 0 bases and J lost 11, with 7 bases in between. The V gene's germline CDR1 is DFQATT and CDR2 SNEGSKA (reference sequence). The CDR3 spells CSARDREAFF. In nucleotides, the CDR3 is TGCAGTGCTAGAGATAGGGAGGCTTTCTTT.

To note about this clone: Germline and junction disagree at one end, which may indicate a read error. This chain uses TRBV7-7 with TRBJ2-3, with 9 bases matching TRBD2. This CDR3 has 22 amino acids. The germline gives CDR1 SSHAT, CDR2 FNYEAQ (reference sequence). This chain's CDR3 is CASSLAPWNGGRGGPYTDTQYF. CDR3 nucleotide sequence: TGTGCTAGCAGCTTAGCCCCGTGGAATGGTGGGCGGGGGGGCCCCTACACAGATACGCAGTATTTT.

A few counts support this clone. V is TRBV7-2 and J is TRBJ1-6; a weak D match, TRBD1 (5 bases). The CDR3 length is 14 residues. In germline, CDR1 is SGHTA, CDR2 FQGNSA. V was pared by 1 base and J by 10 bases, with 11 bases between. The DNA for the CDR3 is TGTGCCAGCAGCTTAGTACAGGTGGCATCACCCCTCCACTTT. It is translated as CASSLVQVASPLHF.

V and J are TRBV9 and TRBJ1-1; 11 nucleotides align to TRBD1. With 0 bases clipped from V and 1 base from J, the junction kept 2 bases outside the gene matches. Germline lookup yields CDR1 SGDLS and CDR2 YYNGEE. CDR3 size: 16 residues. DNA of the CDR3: TGTGCCAGCAGCGTAGGGACAGGGGGCAGGAACACTGAAGCTTTCTTT. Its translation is CASSVGTGGRNTEAFF. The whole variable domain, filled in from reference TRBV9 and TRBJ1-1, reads DSGVTQTPKHLITATGQRVTLRCSPRSGDLSVYWYQQSLDQGLQFLIQYYNGEERAKGNILERFSAQQFPDLHSELNLSSLELGDSALYFCASSVGTGGRNTEAFFGQGTRLTVV.

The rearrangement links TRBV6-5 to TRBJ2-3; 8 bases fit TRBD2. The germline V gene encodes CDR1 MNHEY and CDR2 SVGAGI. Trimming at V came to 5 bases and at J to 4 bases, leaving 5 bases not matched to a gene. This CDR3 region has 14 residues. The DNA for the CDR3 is TGTGCCAGCAGTCATCGGACTAGCCCAGATACGCAGTATTTT. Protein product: CASSHRTSPDTQYF.

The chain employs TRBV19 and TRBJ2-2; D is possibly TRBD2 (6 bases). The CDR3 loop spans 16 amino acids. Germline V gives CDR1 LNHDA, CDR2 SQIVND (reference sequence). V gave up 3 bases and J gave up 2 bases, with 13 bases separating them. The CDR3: CASSIGRRQNTGELFF. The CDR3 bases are TGTGCCAGTAGTATCGGGAGACGGCAAAACACCGGGGAGCTGTTTTTT.

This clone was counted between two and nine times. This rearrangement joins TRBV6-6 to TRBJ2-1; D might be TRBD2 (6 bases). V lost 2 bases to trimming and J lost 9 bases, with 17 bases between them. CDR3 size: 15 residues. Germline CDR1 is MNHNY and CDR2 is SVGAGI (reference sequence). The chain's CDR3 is CASSYRPGGGVEQFF. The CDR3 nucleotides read TGTGCCAGCAGTTACCGCCCCGGTGGAGGGGTTGAGCAGTTCTTC.

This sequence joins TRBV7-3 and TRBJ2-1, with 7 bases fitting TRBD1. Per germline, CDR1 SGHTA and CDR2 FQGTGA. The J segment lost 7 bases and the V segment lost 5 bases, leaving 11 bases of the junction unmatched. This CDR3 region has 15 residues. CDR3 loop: CASSQGVSPPNEQFF. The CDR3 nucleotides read TGTGCCAGCAGCCAGGGGGTATCCCCGCCGAATGAGCAGTTCTTC. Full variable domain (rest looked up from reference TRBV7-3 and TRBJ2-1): GAGVSQTPSNKVTEKGKYVELRCDPISGHTALYWYRQSLGQGPEFLIYFQGTGAADDSGLPNDRFFAVRPEGSVSTLKIQRTERGDSAVYLCASSQGVSPPNEQFFGPGTRLTVL.

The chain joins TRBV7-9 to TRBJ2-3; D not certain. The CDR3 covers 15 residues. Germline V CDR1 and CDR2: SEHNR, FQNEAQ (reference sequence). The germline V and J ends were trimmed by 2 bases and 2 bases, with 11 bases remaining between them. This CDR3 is CASSLLGTYTDTQYF. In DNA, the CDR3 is TGTGCCAGCAGCTTATTGGGCACTTACACAGATACGCAGTATTTT.

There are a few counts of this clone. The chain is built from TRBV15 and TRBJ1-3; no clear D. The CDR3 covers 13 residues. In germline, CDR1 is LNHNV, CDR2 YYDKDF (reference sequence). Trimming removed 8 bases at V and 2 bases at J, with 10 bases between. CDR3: CATGRAAGNTIYF. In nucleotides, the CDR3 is TGTGCCACCGGGCGGGCGGCTGGAAACACCATATATTTT.

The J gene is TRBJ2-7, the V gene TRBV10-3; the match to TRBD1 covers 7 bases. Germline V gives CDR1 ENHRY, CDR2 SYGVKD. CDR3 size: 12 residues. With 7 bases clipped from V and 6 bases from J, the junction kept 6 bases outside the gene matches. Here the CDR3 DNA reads TGTGCCATCACCTCAACAGGGGTCGAGCAGTACTTC. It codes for CAITSTGVEQYF.

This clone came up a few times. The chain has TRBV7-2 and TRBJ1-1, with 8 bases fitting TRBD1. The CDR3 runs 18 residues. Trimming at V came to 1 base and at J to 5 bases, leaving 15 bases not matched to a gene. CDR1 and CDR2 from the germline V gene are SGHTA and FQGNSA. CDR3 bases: TGTGCCAGCAGCTTAGTCTGGGAGACAGGGGAGGTAAGGACTGAAGCTTTCTTT. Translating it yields CASSLVWETGEVRTEAFF.

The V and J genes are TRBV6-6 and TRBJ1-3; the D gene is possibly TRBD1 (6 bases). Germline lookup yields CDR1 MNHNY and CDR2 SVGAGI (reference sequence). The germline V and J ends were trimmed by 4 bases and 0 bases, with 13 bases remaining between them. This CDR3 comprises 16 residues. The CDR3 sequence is CASSSSGANSGNTIYF. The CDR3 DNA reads TGTGCCAGCAGTTCGTCAGGGGCTAACTCTGGAAACACCATATATTTT.